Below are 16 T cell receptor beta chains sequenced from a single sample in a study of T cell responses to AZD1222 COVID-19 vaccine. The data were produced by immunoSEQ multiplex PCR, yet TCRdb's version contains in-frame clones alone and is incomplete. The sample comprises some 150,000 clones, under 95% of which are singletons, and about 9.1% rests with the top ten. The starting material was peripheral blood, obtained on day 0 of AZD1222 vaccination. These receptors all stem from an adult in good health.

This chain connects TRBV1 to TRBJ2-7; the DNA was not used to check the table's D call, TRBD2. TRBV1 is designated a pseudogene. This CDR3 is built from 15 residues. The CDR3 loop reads CTSSQEKRGDYEQYF. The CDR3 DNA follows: TGCACCAGCAGCCAAGAAAAGCGGGGGGACTACGAGCAGTACTTC.

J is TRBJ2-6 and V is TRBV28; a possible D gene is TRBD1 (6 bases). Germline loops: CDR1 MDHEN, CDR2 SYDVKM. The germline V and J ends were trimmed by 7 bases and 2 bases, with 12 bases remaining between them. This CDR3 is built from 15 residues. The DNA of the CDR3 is TGTGCCAGCAATATGGACAGCCCTGGGGCCAACGTCCTGACTTTC. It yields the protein CASNMDSPGANVLTF.

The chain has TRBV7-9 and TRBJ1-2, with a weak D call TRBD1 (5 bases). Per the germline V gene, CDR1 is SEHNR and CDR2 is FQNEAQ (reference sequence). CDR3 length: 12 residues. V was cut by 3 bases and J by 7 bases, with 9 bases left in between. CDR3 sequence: CASSLDTPGYTF. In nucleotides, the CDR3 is TGTGCCAGCAGCTTGGACACCCCTGGCTACACCTTC.

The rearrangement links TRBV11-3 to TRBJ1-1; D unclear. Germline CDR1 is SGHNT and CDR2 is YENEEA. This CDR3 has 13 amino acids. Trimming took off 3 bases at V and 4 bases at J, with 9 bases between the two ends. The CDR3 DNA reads TGTGCCAGCAGCTTTGGCCCCTCCACTGAAGCTTTCTTT. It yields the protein CASSFGPSTEAFF.

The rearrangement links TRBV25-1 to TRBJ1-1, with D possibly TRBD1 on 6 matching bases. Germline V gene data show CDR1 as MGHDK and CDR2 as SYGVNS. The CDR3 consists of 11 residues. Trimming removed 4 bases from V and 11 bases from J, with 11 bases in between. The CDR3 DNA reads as TGTGCCAGCAGTGGCACAGGGAGGGCTTTCTTT. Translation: CASSGTGRAFF.

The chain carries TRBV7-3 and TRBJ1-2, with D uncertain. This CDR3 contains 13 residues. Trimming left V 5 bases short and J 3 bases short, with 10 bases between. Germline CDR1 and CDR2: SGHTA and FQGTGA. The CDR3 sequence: CASSPGPDYGYTF. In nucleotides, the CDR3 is TGTGCCAGCAGCCCCGGGCCTGACTATGGCTACACCTTC. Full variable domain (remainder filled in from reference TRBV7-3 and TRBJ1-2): GAGVSQTPSNKVTEKGKYVELRCDPISGHTALYWYRQSLGQGPEFLIYFQGTGAADDSGLPNDRFFAVRPEGSVSTLKIQRTERGDSAVYLCASSPGPDYGYTFGSGTRLTVV.

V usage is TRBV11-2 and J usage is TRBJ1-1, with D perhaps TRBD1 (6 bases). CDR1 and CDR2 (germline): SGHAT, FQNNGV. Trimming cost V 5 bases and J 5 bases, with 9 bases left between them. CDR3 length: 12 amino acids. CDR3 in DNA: TGTGCCAGCAGCGCCGACAGGACTGAAGCTTTCTTT. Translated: CASSADRTEAFF.

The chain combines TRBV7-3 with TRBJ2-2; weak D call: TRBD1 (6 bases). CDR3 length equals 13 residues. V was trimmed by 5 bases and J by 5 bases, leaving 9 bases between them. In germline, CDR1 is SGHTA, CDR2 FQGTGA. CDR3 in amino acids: CASSVTGTGELFF. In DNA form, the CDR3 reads TGTGCCAGCAGCGTCACAGGGACCGGGGAGCTGTTTTTT.

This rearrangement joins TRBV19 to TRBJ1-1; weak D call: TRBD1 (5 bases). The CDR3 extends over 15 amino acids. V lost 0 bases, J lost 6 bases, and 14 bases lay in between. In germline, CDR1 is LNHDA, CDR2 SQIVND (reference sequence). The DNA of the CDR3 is TGTGCCAGTAGTATAGATAGTTTGGGGCGTCCTGAAGCTTTCTTT. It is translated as CASSIDSLGRPEAFF. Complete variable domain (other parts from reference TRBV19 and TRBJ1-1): DGGITQSPKYLFRKEGQNVTLSCEQNLNHDAMYWYRQDPGQGLRLIYYSQIVNDFQKGDIAEGYSVSREKKESFPLTVTSAQKNPTAFYLCASSIDSLGRPEAFFGQGTRLTVV.

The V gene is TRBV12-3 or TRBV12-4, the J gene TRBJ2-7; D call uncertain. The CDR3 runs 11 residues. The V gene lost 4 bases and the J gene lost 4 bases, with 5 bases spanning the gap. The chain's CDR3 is CASSSMYEQYF. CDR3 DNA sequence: TGTGCCAGCAGTTCAATGTACGAGCAGTACTTC.

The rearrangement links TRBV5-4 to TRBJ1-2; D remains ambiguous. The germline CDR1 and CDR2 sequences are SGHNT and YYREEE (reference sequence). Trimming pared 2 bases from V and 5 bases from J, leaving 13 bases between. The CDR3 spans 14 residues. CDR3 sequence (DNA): TGTGCCAGCAGCTTTGTCTTCCGTCCTTATGGCTACACCTTC. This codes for CASSFVFRPYGYTF.

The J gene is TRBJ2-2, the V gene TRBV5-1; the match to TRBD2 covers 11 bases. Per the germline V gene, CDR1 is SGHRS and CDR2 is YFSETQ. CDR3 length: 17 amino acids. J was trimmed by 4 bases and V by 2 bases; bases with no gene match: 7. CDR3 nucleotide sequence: TGCGCCAGCAGCTTTATCTCGGGACTAGCGGCCACCGGGGAGCTGTTTTTT. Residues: CASSFISGLAATGELFF.

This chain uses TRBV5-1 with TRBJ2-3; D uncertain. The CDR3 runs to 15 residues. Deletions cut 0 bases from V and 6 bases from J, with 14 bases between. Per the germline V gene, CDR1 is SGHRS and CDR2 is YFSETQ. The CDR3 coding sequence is TGCGCCAGCAGCTTGGCTGGCAGGTCGTTGGATACGCAGTATTTT. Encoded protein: CASSLAGRSLDTQYF.

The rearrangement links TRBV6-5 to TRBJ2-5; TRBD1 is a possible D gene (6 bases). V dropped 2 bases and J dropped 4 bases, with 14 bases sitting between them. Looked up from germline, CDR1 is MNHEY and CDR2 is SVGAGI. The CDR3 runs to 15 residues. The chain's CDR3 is CASSYVAYRAETQYF. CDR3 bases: TGTGCCAGCAGTTACGTAGCATACAGGGCAGAGACCCAGTACTTC.

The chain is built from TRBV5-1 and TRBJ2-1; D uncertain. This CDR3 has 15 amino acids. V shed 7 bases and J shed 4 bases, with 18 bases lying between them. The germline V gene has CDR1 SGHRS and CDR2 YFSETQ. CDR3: CASSYSTLGYNEQFF. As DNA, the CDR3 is TGCGCCAGCTCGTATAGCACTCTGGGGTACAATGAGCAGTTCTTC.

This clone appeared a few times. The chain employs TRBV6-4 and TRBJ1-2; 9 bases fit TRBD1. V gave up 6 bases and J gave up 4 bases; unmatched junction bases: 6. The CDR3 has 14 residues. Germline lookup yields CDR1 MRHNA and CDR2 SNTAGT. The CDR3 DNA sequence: TGTGCCAGCAGCACCGGGACAGGGTTCTATGGCTACACCTTC. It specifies CASSTGTGFYGYTF.